This T cell receptor (beta chain) was sequenced for a study of shared clonotypes between healthy human individuals. On this clone: Its antigen is unknown.

This CDR3 is 15 amino acids long. Trimming shortened V by 5 bases and J by 4 bases, and 15 bases separated the two germline ends. Germline CDR1 MNHNY, CDR2 SVGAGI (reference sequence). Study results and limitations: Lower generation probabilities were found for non-shared clonotypes than for those shared by all four donors. Donor clonotype sharing was expected to depend on sequencing depth. Sampling used blood alone; tissue repertoires probably differ.

Data came from immunoSEQ multiplex PCR; TCRdb stores just in-frame clones and leaves some out. The sample lists about 600,000 clones; 97% were seen once. Input material: naive CD4+ T cells sorted from blood. Noted subset: CD45RA+ positively selected. V and J are TRBV6-6 and TRBJ2-1; a weak D match, TRBD1 (6 bases). The TCR was taken from a woman aged 30 to 39 in good health. The DNA of the CDR3 is TGTGCCAGCAGTCCATCCTTTACAGGGTACAATGAGCAGTTCTTC. This codes for CASSPSFTGYNEQFF.